This paragraph covers one TCR beta chain sequence. Its target is not known. This sample is part of a study of neoadjuvant anti-PD-1 for oral cavity cancer. Overall study findings and caveats: Post-nivolumab, blood T cell clonality was significantly elevated in non-responders.

The CDR3 totals 16 residues. V was shortened by 0 bases and J by 7 bases, with 17 bases between the two germline ends. The germline gives CDR1 SGHRS, CDR2 YFSETQ. Most PBMC samples had around 0.5 ug input DNA in six replicates. Sequenced by immunoSEQ multiplex PCR; TCRdb stores in-frame clones only, minus some. The table has more than 13,000 clones, under 75% seen once. Time point defined: after neoadjuvant nivolumab, at surgical resection. The sequence was obtained from a person aged 40 to 85 with oral cavity squamous cell carcinoma. The V call is TRBV5-1, the J call TRBJ2-1; D gene uncertain. Sequenced material: PBMCs, taken after nivolumab (anti-PD-1) treatment. The CDR3 DNA reads as TGCGCCAGCAGCTTGGTAATCGGGTCCAAAGGGAATGAGCAGTTCTTC. Its protein product is CASSLVIGSKGNEQFF.